Below, one T cell receptor beta chain is given with its context. Its antigen remains unidentified. Profiling relied on immunoSEQ multiplex PCR, and the TCRdb table lists in-frame clones only, not all of them. The data contain 55,000 to 75,000 clones, 94% of them singletons. Among the 120 subjects of the validation cohort, separate from the approximately 700-subject first cohort, were the donors. The sample comes from a study of cytomegalovirus exposure and HLA in healthy donors. For the study at large: Both the approximately 130 validation repertoires and the approximately 640 first-cohort repertoires used the same platform, as reported by a later analysis. Study-wide results and caveats: Associated with cytomegalovirus, according to the listing, were some 150 TCR beta chains.

Per germline, CDR1 PRHDT and CDR2 FYEKMQ (reference sequence). The CDR3 has 16 amino acids. V shed 2 bases and J 0 bases; nucleotides not matched to a gene: 4. The J gene is TRBJ1-2, the V gene TRBV13, with 9 bases fitting TRBD1. The specimen sequenced was PBMCs. The TCR was taken from a man younger than 30 in good health and CMV-seropositive. DNA of the CDR3: TGTGCCAGCAGCTTACAAGGGACAGGGTCTAACTATGGCTACACCTTC. Translating gives CASSLQGTGSNYGYTF.